The next 22 T cell receptor beta chains were all read from a single sample in a study of blood T cells in healthy people across ages (dated by TCRdb to the mid-2010s). The receptor library was made with 5' RACE. The sample was run on an Illumina HiSeq 2500. The second PCR ran for about 6 to 11 cycles and used a J-beta primer mix along with a sample-barcoded 5' primer. TCRdb trimmed public reads at Q25 via fastp, called clones via MiXCR and kept in-frame beta chains. All rows with the same CDR3 protein become a single entry with the most common DNA and genes. The sample records over a million distinct CDR3 sequences, under 55% of which are singletons. Approximately 17% of the sample lies in the top ten. The sequencing input was blood. Every receptor here comes from a woman aged 55-70 years in good health.

The chain couples TRBV12-3 or TRBV12-4 to TRBJ2-5; D is possibly TRBD2 (5 bases). Trimming removed 1 base from V and 1 base from J, with 13 bases in between. The CDR3 consists of 16 residues. The CDR3 DNA reads as TGTGCCAGCAGTTTAGTTTCGGGAACCCGCCAAGAGACCCAGTACTTC. It is translated as CASSLVSGTRQETQYF.

In this sample, this clonotype turned up a few times. The chain uses TRBV5-5 and TRBJ2-7; no clear D gene. The CDR3 has 14 residues. Germline-derived CDR1 and CDR2 are SGHKS and YYEKEE (reference sequence). Trimming shortened V by 0 bases and J by 0 bases, and 7 bases separated the two germline ends. This CDR3 is CASSLDANSYEQYF. DNA of the CDR3: TGTGCCAGCAGCTTGGACGCCAACTCCTACGAGCAGTACTTC.

As for this clonotype: At one boundary the junction diverges from the germline segment, which might be a read error. The V gene is TRBV27, the J gene TRBJ2-5, with 7 positions matching TRBD1. The tail of the sequence fits TRBJ2-1 better, so the J call may be wrong. Germline V lookup: CDR1 MNHEY, CDR2 SMNVEV (reference sequence). This CDR3 region has 14 residues. As DNA, the CDR3 is TGCGCCAGCAGTTCCAGGGGGTCTCAAGAGACCCAGTTCTTC. Protein sequence: CASSSRGSQETQFF.

The chain couples TRBV28 to TRBJ2-7; 7 nucleotides align to TRBD2. V lost 6 bases and J lost 7; bases outside the gene matches: 12. The germline V gene has CDR1 MDHEN and CDR2 SYDVKM. The CDR3 covers 14 residues. CDR3 sequence: CASSRPGLPNEQYF. In DNA form, the CDR3 reads TGTGCCAGCAGCCGTCCGGGACTACCCAATGAGCAGTACTTC.

This clonotype was recorded once. The chain couples TRBV6-1 to TRBJ1-1, with unresolved D. The CDR3 contains 15 residues. Germline V gene sequence: CDR1 MNHNS, CDR2 SASEGT. Between the trimmed V and J ends, which lost 1 base and 0 bases, there was a span of 9 bases. The CDR3 sequence is CASSEGGYLNTEAFF. DNA of the CDR3: TGTGCCAGCAGTGAAGGAGGATACCTGAACACTGAAGCTTTCTTT.

The chain links TRBV20-1 to TRBJ2-3; 9 bases fit TRBD2. From germline, CDR1 is DFQATT and CDR2 SNEGSKA (reference sequence). Unmatched junction bases numbered 13, after V lost 5 bases and J lost 1 base. The CDR3 is made up of 17 amino acids. CDR3: CSAYPGLAARRTDTQYF. The CDR3 nucleotides are TGCAGTGCTTATCCGGGACTAGCAGCCCGACGCACAGATACGCAGTATTTT.

The chain combines TRBV20-1 with TRBJ2-5, with 8 bases lining up with TRBD1. The DNA end is more similar to TRBJ2-7, so the J call may be wrong. CDR3 length equals 13 residues. Germline V gene lookup returns CDR1 DFQATT and CDR2 SNEGSKA (reference sequence). Written as DNA, the CDR3 is TGCAGTGCTCCAGGGGGCCCTTCCTACGAGCAGTACTTC. This translates into CSAPGGPSYEQYF.

In this sample, this clonotype turned up a few times. The chain has TRBV2 and TRBJ2-1; TRBD2 aligns across 13 bases. The CDR3 runs to 19 residues. V shed 6 bases and J 4 bases; nucleotides not matched to a gene: 15. The germline V gene has CDR1 SNHLY and CDR2 FYNNEI. The CDR3 DNA follows: TGTGCCAGCAGGAATCCCCTTGGACTAGCGGGAGAAGGGTACAATGAGCAGTTCTTC. This translates into CASRNPLGLAGEGYNEQFF.

This clonotype was counted a few times. The chain has TRBV3-1 and TRBJ2-1, with TRBD2 matching over 7 bases. Germline V gene data show CDR1 as LGHDT and CDR2 as YNNKEL (reference sequence). V trimming: 4 bases; J trimming: 0 bases; junction bases outside the gene matches: 6. There are 16 residues in the CDR3. This CDR3 reads CASSRASGVSYNEQFF. For the CDR3, the DNA is TGTGCCAGCAGCCGGGCTAGCGGCGTCTCCTACAATGAGCAGTTCTTC.

The chain is built from TRBV7-9 and TRBJ1-1; 8 bases fit TRBD1. Germline assignment: CDR1 SEHNR and CDR2 FQNEAQ (reference sequence). Trimming removed 1 base from V and 2 bases from J; junction bases left unmatched: 3. The CDR3 sequence is 15 residues long. As DNA, the CDR3 is TGTGCCAGCAGCTTAGATGCAGGGGGCAACACTGAAGCTTTCTTT. Translation gives CASSLDAGGNTEAFF. The full variable domain, rest sourced from reference TRBV7-9 and TRBJ1-1, is DTGVSQNPRHKITKRGQNVTFRCDPISEHNRLYWYRQTLGQGPEFLTYFQNEAQLEKSRLLSDRFSAERPKGSFSTLEIQRTEQGDSAMYLCASSLDAGGNTEAFFGQGTRLTVV.

For this clonotype: A read error may be the cause here, since a much bigger clone is one base away. The J gene is TRBJ2-7, the V gene TRBV10-3; D gene uncertain. Looked up from germline, CDR1 is ENHRY and CDR2 is SYGVKD. The CDR3 spans 13 residues. The CDR3 nucleotides are TGTGCCGTCAGGACCGGTAACTCCTACGAGCAGTACTTC. It encodes CAVRTGNSYEQYF.

This clonotype appeared once. This sequence joins TRBV28 and TRBJ2-1; no definite D call. V lost 2 bases, J lost 7 bases, and 9 bases lay in between. CDR1 MDHEN and CDR2 SYDVKM come from the germline V gene. This CDR3 spans 13 amino acids. The CDR3 DNA reads as TGTGCCAGCAGTTTACGCAGTCCAAATGAGCAGTTCTTC. It specifies CASSLRSPNEQFF.

This clonotype was seen many times. The chain combines TRBV10-3 with TRBJ2-5, with D unresolved. Germline V gene lookup returns CDR1 ENHRY and CDR2 SYGVKD. This CDR3 is built from 12 residues. Trimming took 0 bases from V and 5 from J, leaving 4 bases between them. Written as DNA, the CDR3 is TGTGCCATCAGTGAGTCTGAGGAGACCCAGTACTTC. Translated, it gives CAISESEETQYF.

The genes are TRBV20-1 and TRBJ2-1, with 8 nucleotides matching TRBD2. CDR1 is DFQATT and CDR2 is SNEGSKA in the germline V gene (reference sequence). The CDR3 runs to 16 residues. V dropped 1 base and J dropped 10; count of bases not matched to a gene: 15. DNA for the CDR3: TGCAGTGCTAGAGTATGGGATTTGTTAGCGGGAAGGGAGCAGTTCTTC. It yields the protein CSARVWDLLAGREQFF.

This clonotype has only one observation. The rearrangement links TRBV12-3 or TRBV12-4 to TRBJ2-5; D may be TRBD1 or TRBD2 (5 bases each). CDR3 size: 14 residues. Trimming left V 5 bases short and J 2 bases short, with 12 bases between. The CDR3 DNA reads as TGTGCCAGCAGTCTGGGACCCTTACAAGAGACCCAGTACTTC. This translates into CASSLGPLQETQYF.

The chain links TRBV12-3 or TRBV12-4 to TRBJ2-7, with D unresolved. The DNA end favors TRBJ2-1, so the J call may be wrong. This CDR3 contains 11 residues. CDR3 amino acids: CASTTSFEQFF. In nucleotides, the CDR3 is TGTGCCAGCACCACCAGCTTTGAGCAGTTCTTC.

This clonotype has only one observation. CDR3 in amino acids: CASSRIVEGETQYF. The CDR3 nucleotides read TGTGCCAGCAGTCGTATCGTCGAGGGAGAGACCCAGTACTTC. The gene calls are TRBV5-4 and TRBJ2-4; possibly TRBD2 for D (5 bases). The end of the DNA fits TRBJ2-5 better, so the J call may be wrong. CDR1 SGHNT and CDR2 YYREEE come from the germline V gene (reference sequence). This CDR3 is 14 amino acids long.

The CDR3 bases are TGTGCCAGCAGTTACTCCCTCGGAGACCCCTACGAGCAGTACTTC. Its protein is CASSYSLGDPYEQYF. V is TRBV6-2 or TRBV6-3 and J is TRBJ2-7; D unresolved. CDR3 length: 15 amino acids. The V gene lost 0 bases and the J gene lost 2 bases, with 11 bases spanning the gap. Germline values: CDR1 MNHEY, CDR2 SVGEGT.

A few counts support this clonotype. The V gene is TRBV3-1, the J gene TRBJ2-3; D may match TRBD1 or TRBD2 (5 bases each). Between the trimmed V and J ends, which lost 2 bases and 4 bases, there was a span of 16 bases. CDR3 length equals 16 residues. CDR1 is LGHDT, CDR2 YNNKEL, per germline (reference sequence). As DNA, the CDR3 is TGTGCCAGCAGCCAAACCGGGACCAGCGGCCCAGATACGCAGTATTTT. This gives the protein CASSQTGTSGPDTQYF.

This chain connects TRBV12-3 or TRBV12-4 to TRBJ2-6; perhaps TRBD1 as D (6 bases). Deletions cut 3 bases from V and 1 base from J, with 13 bases between. The CDR3 runs 17 residues. The CDR3 spells CASSFGRGKSGANVLTF. DNA for the CDR3: TGTGCCAGCAGTTTTGGCAGGGGAAAGTCTGGGGCCAACGTCCTGACTTTC.

This clonotype appeared a few times. V gene TRBV14 combines with J gene TRBJ2-7, with 9 bases identical to TRBD2. CDR1 is SGHDN, CDR2 FVKESK, per germline. V was clipped by 3 bases and J by 7 bases; unmatched bases: 13. The CDR3 length is 16 residues. CDR3 amino acids: CASSQVFSGRRSEQYF. Written as DNA, the CDR3 is TGTGCCAGCAGCCAGGTATTTAGCGGGAGAAGGTCTGAGCAGTACTTC.

The chain has TRBV20-1 and TRBJ2-7; TRBD1 agrees at 7 bases. The end of the DNA fits TRBJ2-5 better, so the J call may be wrong. Germline lookup yields CDR1 DFQATT and CDR2 SNEGSKA (reference sequence). The CDR3 is made up of 14 amino acids. CDR3 amino acids: CSANPDRVRETQYF. In DNA form, the CDR3 reads TGCAGTGCTAACCCAGACAGGGTGAGAGAGACCCAGTACTTC.